The 10 T cell receptor beta chains below all came from one sample that was sequenced in a study of T cell repertoires and Cas9 in healthy adults. Using immunoSEQ multiplex PCR, the repertoire was profiled, and TCRdb retains in-frame clones only, with some absent. This table holds 20,000 to 25,000 clones, over 85% found once. Material: CD4+ effector T cells (CD127+, CD25-, CD137-, CD154-) from PBMCs; culture status not recorded. These receptors were collected from a human donor in good health.

The V and J genes are TRBV7-8 and TRBJ2-3; maybe TRBD2 (5 bases). Germline CDR1 is SGHVS and CDR2 is FQNEAQ. This CDR3 contains 16 residues. With 2 bases removed from V and 1 base from J, the gap between germline ends came to 13 bases. The CDR3 nucleotides read TGTGCCAGCAGCTTAAGCTTTGCGGGCGGCACAGATACGCAGTATTTT. Translated, it gives CASSLSFAGGTDTQYF.

The V call is TRBV11-3, the J call TRBJ2-5; no reliable D call. The CDR3 consists of 11 residues. V was pared by 8 bases and J by 8 bases, with 12 bases between. Germline V gene data show CDR1 as SGHNT and CDR2 as YENEEA. CDR3 residues: CASFYTSTQYF. CDR3 bases: TGTGCCAGCTTCTATACGAGCACCCAGTACTTC.

Note on this clone: Other DNA variants within this sample encode the same CDR3. This chain joins TRBV7-2 and TRBJ2-2; 7 bases agree with TRBD1. CDR1 is SGHTA, CDR2 FQGNSA, per germline. J lost 6 bases, V lost 5 bases, and 3 bases had no gene match. This CDR3 has 13 amino acids. CDR3 bases: TGTGCCAGCAGCCCGCAGGGGGCCGGGGAGCTGTTTTTT. Amino acid sequence: CASSPQGAGELFF.

This sequence joins TRBV19 and TRBJ2-1; 13 bases align to TRBD2. The CDR3 covers 14 residues. CDR1 is LNHDA and CDR2 is SQIVND in the germline V gene (reference sequence). The V and J ends lost 10 bases and 4 bases, in that order; junction bases with no gene match: 4. CDR3 in amino acids: CATATSGGYNEQFF. CDR3 nucleotides: TGTGCCACCGCGACTAGCGGGGGGTACAATGAGCAGTTCTTC.

This rearrangement joins TRBV7-9 to TRBJ1-1, with a tentative D call TRBD1 (6 bases). Germline V gives CDR1 SEHNR, CDR2 FQNEAQ (reference sequence). The CDR3 has 14 residues. The V end was cut by 1 base, the J end by 1 base, with 7 bases between. The CDR3 DNA is TGTGCCAGCAGCTTAGGACAGGAGAACACTGAAGCTTTCTTT. It translates to CASSLGQENTEAFF.

The genes are TRBV15 and TRBJ2-1; D is perhaps TRBD2 (6 bases). Trimming cost V 0 bases and J 4 bases, with 34 bases left between them. The CDR3 extends over 23 amino acids. The V gene's germline CDR1 is LNHNV and CDR2 YYDKDF (reference sequence). The CDR3 DNA follows: TGTGCCACCAGCAGAGAAAGGATTCTGGGGATTAGGAGGGGCTTTAGTCCTTACAATGAGCAGTTCTTC. As protein: CATSRERILGIRRGFSPYNEQFF.

V is TRBV2 and J is TRBJ1-6, with D possibly TRBD1 on 6 matching bases. Trimming left V 1 base short and J 7 bases short, with 11 bases between. Germline V lookup: CDR1 SNHLY, CDR2 FYNNEI. The length of the CDR3 is 15 residues. DNA for the CDR3: TGTGCCAGCAGTGAAGATATGGGGGCAAATTCACCCCTCCACTTT. Protein: CASSEDMGANSPLHF. The full variable domain, its missing parts supplied by reference TRBV2 and TRBJ1-6, is EPEVTQTPSHQVTQMGQEVILRCVPISNHLYFYWYRQILGQKVEFLVSFYNNEISEKSEIFDDQFSVERPDGSNFTLKIRSTKLEDSAMYFCASSEDMGANSPLHFGNGTRLTVT.

This clone has more than one count but fewer than ten. This rearrangement joins TRBV2 to TRBJ1-2, with 7 bases matching TRBD1. Germline loops: CDR1 SNHLY, CDR2 FYNNEI. V dropped 7 bases and J dropped 8; count of bases not matched to a gene: 10. The CDR3 is 13 amino acids. The CDR3 region is CASKEQGGGGYTF. CDR3 DNA sequence: TGTGCCAGCAAAGAACAGGGAGGGGGCGGCTACACCTTC.

The genes are TRBV20-1 and TRBJ2-7; TRBD2 is a possible D gene (5 bases). V gave up 5 bases and J gave up 7 bases, with 12 bases separating them. Per germline, CDR1 DFQATT and CDR2 SNEGSKA (reference sequence). The CDR3 length is 11 residues. Here the CDR3 reads CSASIRREQYF. DNA for the CDR3: TGCAGTGCTTCGATTCGGAGGGAGCAGTACTTC.

The CDR3 loop reads CASSEDSQRDSPLHF. CDR3 in DNA: TGTGCCAGCAGTGAAGACAGCCAAAGGGATTCACCCCTCCACTTT. The rearrangement uses TRBV6-1 and TRBJ1-6; D ambiguous. Deletions cut 1 base from V and 8 bases from J, with 12 bases between. The CDR3 sequence is 15 residues long. Germline V gives CDR1 MNHNS, CDR2 SASEGT.